This is a list of T cell receptor beta chains from one sample in a study of OX40 agonist ivuxolimab in advanced cancers. Data came from immunoSEQ multiplex PCR; TCRdb stores just in-frame clones and leaves some out. The repertoire holds about 150,000 clones, with 94% as singletons. The sample here was CD4+ or CD8+ T cells sorted from blood, taken in a trial of the OX40 agonist ivuxolimab. These receptors all come from an adult with an advanced solid tumor such as melanoma, head and neck, liver or kidney cancer. Each CDR3 is given with its conserved first and last residue. The D gene is left open where the match is weak. Clone size is stated in some rows and not others, as once, few, many or a class when expanded.

CDR3aa: CASSFRGRSNTEAFF; CDR3nt: TGTGCCAGCAGTTTTAGGGGACGGTCGAACACTGAAGCTTTCTTT; d_gene: -; abundance: -; v_gene: TRBV6-5; j_gene: TRBJ1-1
CDR3aa: CASRQTSTDTQYF; CDR3nt: TGCGCCAGCCGACAGACGAGCACAGATACGCAGTATTTT; d_gene: -; abundance: -; v_gene: TRBV4-3; j_gene: TRBJ2-3
CDR3aa: CASRVGAEYQETQYF; CDR3nt: TGTGCCAGCAGAGTCGGCGCGGAATATCAAGAGACCCAGTACTTC; d_gene: -; abundance: -; v_gene: TRBV7-9; j_gene: TRBJ2-5
CDR3aa: CASERGGPSNTIYF; CDR3nt: TGTGCCAGTGAAAGGGGGGGACCGTCCAACACCATATATTTT; d_gene: -; abundance: once; v_gene: TRBV7-2; j_gene: TRBJ1-3
CDR3aa: CAISDSQGRTEAFF; CDR3nt: TGTGCCATCAGTGACTCCCAGGGCCGTACTGAAGCTTTCTTT; d_gene: -; abundance: -; v_gene: TRBV10-3; j_gene: TRBJ1-1
CDR3aa: CASSSMRTGSYNEQFF; CDR3nt: TGTGCCAGCAGCTCCATGAGGACGGGGTCCTACAATGAGCAGTTCTTC; d_gene: -; abundance: -; v_gene: TRBV2; j_gene: TRBJ2-1
CDR3aa: CASSLRTAIVGNTIYF; CDR3nt: TGTGCCAGCAGCTTGCGGACCGCCATAGTTGGAAACACCATATATTTT; d_gene: -; abundance: -; v_gene: TRBV5-6; j_gene: TRBJ1-3
CDR3aa: CATKGNGQGGETQYF; CDR3nt: TGTGCCACAAAGGGGAACGGGCAGGGTGGGGAGACCCAGTACTTC; d_gene: -; abundance: -; v_gene: TRBV10-3; j_gene: TRBJ2-5
CDR3aa: CASSQRWVSGYEQYF; CDR3nt: TGCGCCAGCAGCCAGAGATGGGTTTCCGGCTACGAGCAGTACTTC; d_gene: -; abundance: -; v_gene: TRBV4-1; j_gene: TRBJ2-7
CDR3aa: CASSVNRVPYEQYF; CDR3nt: TGCGCCAGCAGCGTAAACAGGGTCCCCTACGAGCAGTACTTC; d_gene: -; abundance: -; v_gene: TRBV5-1; j_gene: TRBJ2-7
CDR3aa: CASSPDLNTEAFF; CDR3nt: TGTGCCAGCTCACCAGACCTGAACACTGAAGCTTTCTTT; d_gene: -; abundance: -; v_gene: TRBV18; j_gene: TRBJ1-1
CDR3aa: CASSLSPFLADTQYF; CDR3nt: TGTGCCAGCTCCCTCTCGCCCTTTCTAGCGGATACGCAGTATTTT; d_gene: -; abundance: few; v_gene: TRBV18; j_gene: TRBJ2-3
CDR3aa: CASSTQGNSGANVLTF; CDR3nt: TGTGCCAGCAGCACCCAGGGGAACTCTGGGGCCAACGTCCTGACTTTC; d_gene: -; abundance: -; v_gene: TRBV7-9; j_gene: TRBJ2-6
CDR3aa: CASSSTGLNTEAFF; CDR3nt: TGTGCCAGCAGTTCGACAGGGTTAAACACTGAAGCTTTCTTT; d_gene: TRBD1; abundance: -; v_gene: TRBV28; j_gene: TRBJ1-1
CDR3aa: CASSLAGAAGAPGQYF; CDR3nt: TGTGCCAGCAGCTTGGCCGGGGCAGCGGGGGCCCCGGGGCAGTACTTC; d_gene: TRBD2; abundance: -; v_gene: TRBV5-4; j_gene: TRBJ2-5
CDR3aa: CSVSLGNEQFF; CDR3nt: TGCAGTGTCAGCCTTGGGAATGAGCAGTTCTTC; d_gene: -; abundance: -; v_gene: TRBV20-1; j_gene: TRBJ2-1
CDR3aa: CASSEWTLANYGYTF; CDR3nt: TGTGCCAGCAGTGAATGGACTTTAGCTAACTATGGCTACACCTTC; d_gene: -; abundance: -; v_gene: TRBV25-1; j_gene: TRBJ1-2
CDR3aa: CASSPTGFPGEQYF; CDR3nt: TGCGCCAGCTCTCCGACAGGGTTCCCGGGTGAGCAGTACTTC; d_gene: TRBD1; abundance: -; v_gene: TRBV4-1; j_gene: TRBJ2-7
CDR3aa: CASTEGVEAFF; CDR3nt: TGTGCCAGCACCGAGGGGGTTGAAGCTTTCTTT; d_gene: -; abundance: -; v_gene: TRBV2; j_gene: TRBJ1-1
CDR3aa: CASSPHRGGTEAFF; CDR3nt: TGTGCCAGCAGCCCCCACAGGGGGGGCACTGAAGCTTTCTTT; d_gene: TRBD1; abundance: -; v_gene: TRBV9; j_gene: TRBJ1-1
CDR3aa: CASSVNEGLSYNEQFF; CDR3nt: TGTGCCAGCAGCGTCAACGAGGGCCTCTCCTACAATGAGCAGTTCTTC; d_gene: -; abundance: -; v_gene: TRBV9; j_gene: TRBJ2-1
CDR3aa: CASREGRDGVTDTQYF; CDR3nt: TGCGCCAGTCGAGAGGGCAGGGATGGGGTCACAGATACGCAGTATTTT; d_gene: -; abundance: -; v_gene: TRBV5-1; j_gene: TRBJ2-3
CDR3aa: CAVGLAGHTGETQYF; CDR3nt: TGTGCCGTTGGACTAGCGGGGCATACGGGAGAGACCCAGTACTTC; d_gene: TRBD2; abundance: -; v_gene: TRBV27; j_gene: TRBJ2-5
CDR3aa: CASSSQGARGTEAFF; CDR3nt: TGTGCCAGCAGCTCACAGGGGGCGCGGGGCACTGAAGCTTTCTTT; d_gene: TRBD1; abundance: -; v_gene: TRBV5-4; j_gene: TRBJ1-1
CDR3aa: CASSWRGTMNTEAFF; CDR3nt: TGTGCCAGCAGCTGGAGGGGGACAATGAACACTGAAGCTTTCTTT; d_gene: -; abundance: -; v_gene: TRBV11-2; j_gene: TRBJ1-1
CDR3aa: CASSRSLDLPYEQYF; CDR3nt: TGTGCCAGCAGCCGCAGCCTAGATCTGCCCTACGAGCAGTACTTC; d_gene: -; abundance: -; v_gene: TRBV9; j_gene: TRBJ2-7
CDR3aa: CASSSPSGMSSYEQYF; CDR3nt: TGTGCCAGCAGTTCCCCGTCAGGAATGAGCTCCTACGAGCAGTACTTC; d_gene: -; abundance: -; v_gene: TRBV27; j_gene: TRBJ2-7
CDR3aa: CASSLVGHYGYTF; CDR3nt: TGTGCCAGCAGCTTGGTCGGGCACTATGGCTACACCTTC; d_gene: -; abundance: -; v_gene: TRBV5-4; j_gene: TRBJ1-2
CDR3aa: CASSIQTGVHEQYF; CDR3nt: TGTGCCAGTAGTATTCAGACAGGGGTCCACGAGCAGTACTTC; d_gene: TRBD1; abundance: -; v_gene: TRBV19; j_gene: TRBJ2-7
CDR3aa: CASSPGGQGNEKLFF; CDR3nt: TGCGCCAGCAGCCCGGGGGGGCAGGGGAATGAAAAACTGTTTTTT; d_gene: -; abundance: -; v_gene: TRBV5-1; j_gene: TRBJ1-4
CDR3aa: CASSPPGAGTAVYGYTF; CDR3nt: TGTGCCAGCAGCCCCCCCGGCGCCGGGACAGCCGTATATGGCTACACCTTC; d_gene: TRBD1; abundance: -; v_gene: TRBV7-2; j_gene: TRBJ1-2
CDR3aa: CASSQVSPILGKLFF; CDR3nt: TGCGCCAGCAGCCAAGTATCGCCTATTCTGGGGAAACTGTTTTTT; d_gene: -; abundance: -; v_gene: TRBV4-1; j_gene: TRBJ1-4
CDR3aa: CASSQDAAPRGINYGYTF; CDR3nt: TGCGCCAGCAGCCAAGATGCCGCACCCCGGGGGATCAACTATGGCTACACCTTC; d_gene: -; abundance: -; v_gene: TRBV4-3; j_gene: TRBJ1-2
CDR3aa: CASSLEGTAAKNIQYF; CDR3nt: TGCGCCAGCAGCTTGGAAGGGACAGCCGCCAAAAACATTCAGTACTTC; d_gene: TRBD1; abundance: -; v_gene: TRBV5-1; j_gene: TRBJ2-4
CDR3aa: CASSSPSGGYTF; CDR3nt: TGTGCCAGCAGCTCGCCGTCGGGTGGCTACACCTTC; d_gene: -; abundance: -; v_gene: TRBV11-1; j_gene: TRBJ1-2
CDR3aa: CASTRDRANTEAFF; CDR3nt: TGTGCCAGCACCCGCGACAGGGCGAACACTGAAGCTTTCTTT; d_gene: TRBD1; abundance: -; v_gene: TRBV7-2; j_gene: TRBJ1-1
CDR3aa: CASTVTSGPYNEQFF; CDR3nt: TGTGCCAGTACCGTTACTAGCGGACCCTACAATGAGCAGTTCTTC; d_gene: TRBD2; abundance: -; v_gene: TRBV19; j_gene: TRBJ2-1
CDR3aa: CASSARWSSRHEQYF; CDR3nt: TGTGCCAGCAGTGCGAGGTGGTCCAGCCGGCACGAGCAGTACTTC; d_gene: -; abundance: few; v_gene: TRBV2; j_gene: TRBJ2-7
CDR3aa: CASSAGVGKQYF; CDR3nt: TGTGCCAGTAGTGCGGGGGTGGGAAAGCAGTACTTC; d_gene: TRBD2; abundance: -; v_gene: TRBV19; j_gene: TRBJ2-7
CDR3aa: CASSQRLAGADTQYF; CDR3nt: TGCGCCAGCAGCCAAAGGCTAGCGGGAGCAGATACGCAGTATTTT; d_gene: TRBD2; abundance: -; v_gene: TRBV4-1; j_gene: TRBJ2-3
CDR3aa: CASSYGGGSTDTQYF; CDR3nt: TGTGCCAGCAGTTACGGCGGTGGATCCACAGATACGCAGTATTTT; d_gene: -; abundance: -; v_gene: TRBV6-5; j_gene: TRBJ2-3
CDR3aa: CASSYSGTGIDRTQYF; CDR3nt: TGTGCCAGCAGTTACTCCGGTACAGGGATTGATCGTACGCAGTATTTT; d_gene: -; abundance: once; v_gene: TRBV6-5; j_gene: TRBJ2-3
CDR3aa: CASSLEVGNTEAFF; CDR3nt: TGCGCCAGCAGCTTGGAGGTGGGGAACACTGAAGCTTTCTTT; d_gene: -; abundance: -; v_gene: TRBV5-1; j_gene: TRBJ1-1
CDR3aa: CASSLSAGKGGPEQFF; CDR3nt: TGTGCCAGCAGTTTATCAGCAGGGAAGGGGGGTCCGGAGCAGTTCTTC; d_gene: -; abundance: -; v_gene: TRBV28; j_gene: TRBJ2-1
CDR3aa: CASSGPGQGNYGYTF; CDR3nt: TGTGCCAGCAGTGGCCCGGGACAGGGTAACTATGGCTACACCTTC; d_gene: TRBD1; abundance: -; v_gene: TRBV2; j_gene: TRBJ1-2
CDR3aa: CASSVGSIGAGEQYF; CDR3nt: TGTGCCAGCAGCGTAGGTAGTATTGGGGCGGGGGAGCAGTACTTC; d_gene: -; abundance: -; v_gene: TRBV9; j_gene: TRBJ2-7
CDR3aa: CSVDWVGPYNYGYTF; CDR3nt: TGCAGCGTTGATTGGGTCGGTCCCTATAACTATGGCTACACCTTC; d_gene: -; abundance: -; v_gene: TRBV29-1; j_gene: TRBJ1-2
CDR3aa: CASSQEFGTAISYEQYF; CDR3nt: TGCGCCAGCAGCCAAGAATTTGGGACAGCCATCTCCTACGAGCAGTACTTC; d_gene: TRBD1; abundance: -; v_gene: TRBV4-1; j_gene: TRBJ2-7
CDR3aa: CASSLRTSSNTDTQYF; CDR3nt: TGTGCCAGCAGCCTCCGGACTAGCTCGAACACAGATACGCAGTATTTT; d_gene: TRBD2; abundance: once; v_gene: TRBV7-6; j_gene: TRBJ2-3
CDR3aa: CASSDSGGFGYTF; CDR3nt: TGTGCCAGCAGTGACTCAGGAGGGTTCGGCTACACCTTC; d_gene: -; abundance: -; v_gene: TRBV6-4; j_gene: TRBJ1-2